This TCR beta chain appears in the sequencing data of a study of Graves' ophthalmopathy and Graves' hyperthyroidism. New diagnoses, under 2 months' duration, and ages 18 to 65 characterized the hyperthyroidism patients. As diagnostic evidence, clinical symptoms, serum thyroxine, TRAb, thyroid ultrasound and orbital computed tomography were relied upon. This clonotype was picked up many times. What it binds is unknown. Points from the study as a whole: Clonotypes were expanded in thyroid at above 0.001 frequency, and most also appeared in blood. Sensitivity of around 85% and specificity of around 76% were achieved when a 13-signature model separated ophthalmopathy from stable hyperthyroidism.

V shed 4 bases and J shed 7 bases, with 8 bases lying between them. The CDR3 sequence is 11 residues long. The germline gives CDR1 SGHDT, CDR2 YYEEEE. Beta-chain TCR CDR3 regions were amplified from RNA transcripts. HTBI-primed RT-PCR formed the first round, and a multiplex PCR formed the second. TCRdb reprocessed the multiplex PCR reads with MiXCR, giving one entry per CDR3 protein. The table includes 560,000 or so distinct CDR3 sequences, under 45% detected once. This sequence was found in an adult man with Graves' hyperthyroidism. Sequenced: peripheral blood or thyroid tissue (not recorded which). The chain has TRBV5-6 and TRBJ1-1; D is ambiguous. The chain's CDR3 is CASSTEIEAFF. The CDR3 DNA reads TGTGCCAGCAGCACAGAGATTGAAGCTTTCTTT. The full variable domain, rest sourced from reference TRBV5-6 and TRBJ1-1, is DAGVTQSPTHLIKTRGQQVTLRCSPKSGHDTVSWYQQALGQGPQFIFQYYEEEERQRGNFPDRFSGHQFPNYSSELNVNALLLGDSALYLCASSTEIEAFFGQGTRLTVV.